Listed below are T cell receptor beta chains from one sample, sequenced in a study of blood T cell repertoires in COVID-19. Some clones are missing from TCRdb's copy, which holds only in-frame ones; the method was immunoSEQ multiplex PCR. Of about 110,000 clones in the sample, around 64% are singletons; the top ten hold 1.8%. The material sequenced was peripheral blood. The receptors stem from a woman in her thirties or forties with acute or convalescent COVID-19. Each CDR3 is given with its conserved first and last residue. The D gene is left open where the match is weak. The size of a clone is reported for some rows only, either as once, few or many, or as a class for expanded clones.

CASSFNRDTYNSPLHF | TGTGCCAGCAGTTTTAACCGGGACACGTATAATTCACCCCTCCACTTT | TRBJ1-6 | few | - | TRBV27
CASSPDSAANYGYTF | TGTGCCAGCAGTCCTGACTCGGCGGCTAACTATGGCTACACCTTC | TRBJ1-2 | - | - | TRBV6-5
CATTLYNEQFF | TGTGCCACTACCCTCTACAATGAGCAGTTCTTC | TRBJ2-1 | - | - | TRBV6-5
CAWSVGSGGPDTQYF | TGTGCCTGGAGTGTAGGTAGCGGGGGGCCAGATACGCAGTATTTT | TRBJ2-3 | - | TRBD2 | TRBV30
CASSNRGRWTQYF | TGTGCCAGCAGCAACCGGGGAAGGTGGACCCAGTACTTC | TRBJ2-5 | - | - | TRBV7-2
CASSLIGDRNTEAFF | TGCGCCAGCAGCTTGATAGGAGATCGGAACACTGAAGCTTTCTTT | TRBJ1-1 | - | - | TRBV5-1
CASSQRERGLNNEQFF | TGCGCCAGCAGCCAGAGGGAGCGGGGGCTAAACAATGAGCAGTTCTTC | TRBJ2-1 | - | TRBD2 | TRBV4-1
CASSLRAEYNEQFF | TGCGCCAGCAGCCTGAGGGCGGAATACAATGAGCAGTTCTTC | TRBJ2-1 | - | - | TRBV4-3
CASSQDWTSGGYEQYF | TGTGCCAGCAGCCAAGATTGGACTAGCGGGGGATACGAGCAGTACTTC | TRBJ2-7 | - | TRBD2 | TRBV4-2
CASSPRDGTSFYNEQFF | TGTGCCAGCAGCCCTCGAGACGGGACTAGCTTTTACAATGAGCAGTTCTTC | TRBJ2-1 | - | TRBD2 | TRBV9
CASSPVHGELFF | TGTGCCAGCTCACCTGTTCACGGGGAGCTGTTTTTT | TRBJ2-2 | - | - | TRBV18
CASSHRDREAFF | TGCGCCAGCAGCCACAGGGACAGGGAAGCTTTCTTT | TRBJ1-1 | few | TRBD1 | TRBV4-1
CASSEAMDSNTEAFF | TGCGCCAGCAGTGAGGCGATGGACAGTAACACTGAAGCTTTCTTT | TRBJ1-1 | - | - | TRBV10-2
CASSAGGANEKLFF | TGTGCCAGCTCAGCGGGGGGAGCTAATGAAAAACTGTTTTTT | TRBJ1-4 | - | - | TRBV18
CASSVTSPNTGELFF | TGTGCCAGCAGCGTAACTAGCCCGAACACCGGGGAGCTGTTTTTT | TRBJ2-2 | few | - | TRBV9
CATSRDGTGVNYGYTF | TGTGCCACCAGCAGAGACGGCACAGGAGTTAACTATGGCTACACCTTC | TRBJ1-2 | - | - | TRBV15
CASSISDRGQGYTF | TGTGCCAGCAGTATCTCAGACAGGGGCCAGGGCTACACCTTC | TRBJ1-2 | few | TRBD1 | TRBV2
CASVEGNLGTEAFF | TGTGCCAGCGTGGAGGGCAACCTGGGCACTGAAGCTTTCTTT | TRBJ1-1 | - | - | TRBV28
CASSVGAGMNTEAFF | TGTGCCAGCAGCGTAGGGGCGGGGATGAACACTGAAGCTTTCTTT | TRBJ1-1 | - | - | TRBV9
CSGQGSTGELFF | TGCAGCGGACAGGGGTCCACCGGGGAGCTGTTTTTT | TRBJ2-2 | - | TRBD1 | TRBV29-1
CASSPAGSRTGIFSYEQYF | TGTGCCAGCAGCCCAGCAGGGTCCAGGACAGGGATTTTCTCCTACGAGCAGTACTTC | TRBJ2-7 | - | TRBD1 | TRBV11-2
CASSLQGATGELFF | TGTGCCAGTAGTCTACAGGGGGCTACCGGGGAGCTGTTTTTT | TRBJ2-2 | - | TRBD1 | TRBV19
CASSEGQGVRPQHF | TGTGCCAGCAGTGAAGGCCAAGGGGTTCGGCCCCAGCATTTT | TRBJ1-5 | - | - | TRBV2
CASSAQGGGNTIYF | TGTGCCAGCAGCGCGCAGGGGGGAGGAAACACCATATATTTT | TRBJ1-3 | few | TRBD1 | TRBV9
CASSSGQGTLAKNIQYF | TGTGCCAGCAGCTCAGGACAGGGAACGTTAGCCAAAAACATTCAGTACTTC | TRBJ2-4 | - | TRBD1 | TRBV7-9
CASSLNTVNSPLHF | TGTGCCAGCAGCTTGAACACAGTTAATTCACCCCTCCACTTT | TRBJ1-6 | - | - | TRBV7-3
CANSPPSGGVNEQFF | TGTGCCAACAGCCCTCCTAGCGGGGGTGTAAATGAGCAGTTCTTC | TRBJ2-1 | - | TRBD2 | TRBV7-7
CASSDLNSNQPQHF | TGTGCCAGCAGTGATTTAAATAGCAATCAGCCCCAGCATTTT | TRBJ1-5 | few | - | TRBV6-1
CASSSTGGYNEQFF | TGTGCCAGCAGTTCTACGGGAGGTTACAATGAGCAGTTCTTC | TRBJ2-1 | - | TRBD2 | TRBV6-5
CASLDGYQETQYF | TGTGCCAGCCTCGACGGGTACCAAGAGACCCAGTACTTC | TRBJ2-5 | - | - | TRBV2
CAWSVGAGQPQHF | TGTGCCTGGAGTGTGGGGGCCGGTCAGCCCCAGCATTTT | TRBJ1-5 | - | - | TRBV30
CASSVEQGGRVQYF | TGTGCCAGCAGCGTAGAGCAGGGTGGCAGGGTCCAGTACTTC | TRBJ2-5 | - | - | TRBV9
CAIRWGQGVNEQYF | TGTGCCATCAGATGGGGACAGGGTGTGAACGAGCAGTACTTC | TRBJ2-7 | once | TRBD1 | TRBV10-3
CASSDMVNGYTF | TGTGCCAGCAGTGACATGGTAAATGGCTACACCTTC | TRBJ1-2 | - | - | TRBV12-3/TRBV12-4
CASSPLAGSYNEQFF | TGTGCCAGCAGTCCACTAGCGGGGTCCTACAATGAGCAGTTCTTC | TRBJ2-1 | - | TRBD2 | TRBV27
CASSLGQGVSPLHF | TGCGCCAGCAGCTTGGGACAGGGGGTTTCACCCCTCCACTTT | TRBJ1-6 | few | TRBD1 | TRBV5-1
CASSARTGGTETQYF | TGTGCCAGCAGTGCAAGGACAGGGGGTACGGAGACCCAGTACTTC | TRBJ2-5 | once | TRBD1 | TRBV2
CASSLTGDNSPLHF | TGTGCCAGCAGTTTAACTGGTGATAATTCACCCCTCCACTTT | TRBJ1-6 | once | - | TRBV28
CASSIVGLAGVGDEQFF | TGTGCCAGTAGTATAGTGGGACTAGCGGGAGTAGGCGATGAGCAGTTCTTC | TRBJ2-1 | - | TRBD2 | TRBV19
CASSPSDTQYF | TGTGCCAGCAGTCCATCAGATACGCAGTATTTT | TRBJ2-3 | - | - | TRBV12-3/TRBV12-4
CASSDSRANTEAFF | TGTGCCAGCAGTGATTCCAGGGCGAACACTGAAGCTTTCTTT | TRBJ1-1 | - | - | TRBV25-1
CASRASGAATDTQYF | TGTGCCAGCAGGGCTAGCGGGGCCGCCACAGATACGCAGTATTTT | TRBJ2-3 | - | TRBD2 | TRBV3-1/TRBV3-2
CASSYRGGEQYF | TGTGCCAGCAGTTACAGAGGGGGCGAGCAGTACTTC | TRBJ2-7 | few | - | TRBV6-5
CASSLERGGVGADYGYTF | TGTGCCAGCAGCTTAGAACGCGGCGGCGTAGGGGCTGACTATGGCTACACCTTC | TRBJ1-2 | - | - | TRBV7-2
CASRRKGQGTYEQYF | TGTGCCAGCAGGAGGAAAGGACAGGGCACCTACGAGCAGTACTTC | TRBJ2-7 | few | TRBD1 | TRBV28
CASSLDTQETQYF | TGTGCCAGCAGCTTGGACACCCAAGAGACCCAGTACTTC | TRBJ2-5 | - | - | TRBV5-4